The clone carrying this T cell receptor (beta chain) was found many times. V was trimmed by 6 bases and J by 3 bases, leaving 17 bases between them. Germline CDR1 and CDR2: SQVTM and ANQGSEA. The CDR3 sequence is 14 residues long. This specimen belongs to a study of neurological immune-mediated disorders. One entry per CDR3 protein results from TCRdb running MiXCR on the 5' RACE reads. The repertoire holds 90,000 to 150,000 distinct CDR3 sequences, with about 3.4% as singletons. The TCR originated in a woman under 40 with multiple sclerosis. Sequencing input: PBMCs. The chain uses TRBV29-1 and TRBJ1-1; the D gene is possibly TRBD1 (5 bases). CDR3 sequence: CSVPPPVGDTEAFF. The DNA of the CDR3 is TGCAGCGTCCCACCCCCGGTAGGGGACACTGAAGCTTTCTTT.